The clone carrying this TCR beta chain was observed many times. Its target is unknown. As for time point: healthy volunteer bleed at 6 weeks. Extraction of total RNA was performed on unfractionated whole blood. The library labeled individual cDNA molecules by adding unique molecular identifiers to them. Original data processing: Samples ranged from 23,224 to 690,600 TCRs, with a median of roughly 96,000. MiXCR, applied by TCRdb to the RACE reads, yields one record per CDR3 protein. TCRdb's processing, not the authors' own work, is the source of the V and J calls. The sample has 75,000 to 80,000 distinct CDR3 sequences, around 9.3% seen once; the top ten hold 1.7%. The data were taken from a study of human T cells and chemical hapten exposure. Background on the study: Variability of per-sample TCR yields stemmed mainly from small differences in pooled library volume.

General study results and limits: With DPC sensitization, TCRs exceeding 1 in 1000 frequency showed no change.

Sequenced input: whole blood. This clonotype was obtained from a female donor in good health. Some clones in this sample may be carry-over from other donors' samples.

As DNA, the CDR3 is TGTGCCAGCAGTTACACCCTATATGGAGCAGATACGCAGTATTTT. This codes for CASSYTLYGADTQYF. The chain employs TRBV6-2 or TRBV6-3 and TRBJ2-3; no firm D call. Germline V gene sequence: CDR1 MNHEY, CDR2 SVGEGT. The V gene lost 2 bases and the J gene lost 4 bases, with 13 bases spanning the gap. CDR3 length: 15 amino acids.